Listed here are 16 T cell receptor beta chains from one sample, sequenced in a study of graft-versus-host responses after intestinal transplantation. Repertoires were generated with immunoSEQ multiplex PCR, while TCRdb's copy carries only in-frame clones and drops some. Of roughly 120,000 clones listed, more than 85% are singletons. These receptors lack a known antigen. The source was unstimulated CD8+ T cells sorted from spleen or lymph node cells, collected before transplant. The receptors were gathered from a human donor who was the organ donor for an intestinal transplant.

This chain uses TRBV6-1 with TRBJ2-2; D gene ambiguous. This CDR3 has 13 amino acids. Per the germline V gene, CDR1 is MNHNS and CDR2 is SASEGT. V lost 7 bases and J lost 2, with 8 bases in between. CDR3 DNA sequence: TGTGCCAGCATGGGCCAAAACACCGGGGAGCTGTTTTTT. It is translated as CASMGQNTGELFF.

In nucleotides, the CDR3 is TGCGCCAGCAGGGCGGCCGGGACAGGGGAACAAGAGACCCAGTACTTC. Its translation is CASRAAGTGEQETQYF. The chain carries TRBV10-2 and TRBJ2-5; 10 bases are a match to TRBD1. The CDR3 is 16 amino acids. Per germline, CDR1 WSHSY and CDR2 SAAADI. J gave up 2 bases and V 6 bases, and 9 bases lay outside the gene matches.

The rearrangement uses TRBV27 and TRBJ2-1, with 8 bases matching TRBD2. This CDR3 comprises 14 residues. V lost 9 bases to trimming and J lost 2 bases; unmatched junction nucleotides: 6. Germline V gene data show CDR1 as MNHEY and CDR2 as SMNVEV (reference sequence). This CDR3 reads CASSGTRPYNEQFF. DNA of the CDR3: TGTGCCAGTTCGGGGACTAGGCCCTACAATGAGCAGTTCTTC.

This chain joins TRBV19 and TRBJ2-1; no clear D. The CDR3 spans 12 residues. Germline values: CDR1 LNHDA, CDR2 SQIVND (reference sequence). The V gene lost 3 bases and the J gene lost 7 bases, with 7 bases spanning the gap. The CDR3 DNA reads as TGTGCCAGTAGTATGGGTCTAAATGAGCAGTTCTTC. The encoded protein is CASSMGLNEQFF. Full variable domain (rest looked up from reference TRBV19 and TRBJ2-1): DGGITQSPKYLFRKEGQNVTLSCEQNLNHDAMYWYRQDPGQGLRLIYYSQIVNDFQKGDIAEGYSVSREKKESFPLTVTSAQKNPTAFYLCASSMGLNEQFFGPGTRLTVL.

V is TRBV28 and J is TRBJ1-3, with D possibly TRBD1 on 5 matching bases. Looked up from germline, CDR1 is MDHEN and CDR2 is SYDVKM. The CDR3 has 17 residues. Trimming took off 5 bases at V and 0 bases at J, with 17 bases between the two ends. The CDR3 region is CASSGTGLGSSGNTIYF. CDR3 coding DNA: TGTGCCAGCAGTGGGACGGGGCTGGGATCCTCTGGAAACACCATATATTTT.

The gene calls are TRBV6-1 and TRBJ1-2; D is possibly TRBD1 (5 bases). The ends were cut back, 1 base at V and 5 bases at J, with 17 bases in the middle. The CDR3 has 16 amino acids. CDR1 and CDR2 from the germline V gene are MNHNS and SASEGT. Here the CDR3 reads CASSEVLLGAPYGYTF. DNA for the CDR3: TGTGCCAGCAGTGAAGTTTTGCTAGGGGCCCCGTATGGCTACACCTTC.

The chain couples TRBV4-2 to TRBJ2-7; a possible D gene is TRBD2 (6 bases). The germline V gene has CDR1 LGHNA and CDR2 YNFKEQ. The V gene lost 1 base and the J gene lost 3 bases, with 13 bases spanning the gap. The CDR3 is 15 residues long. The CDR3 here is CASSQGVGGFYEQYF. In nucleotides, the CDR3 is TGTGCCAGCAGCCAAGGGGTCGGAGGGTTCTACGAGCAGTACTTC.

This chain joins TRBV28 and TRBJ1-2; D ambiguous. Deletions cut 0 bases from V and 3 bases from J, with 5 bases between. Looked up from germline, CDR1 is MDHEN and CDR2 is SYDVKM. The CDR3 extends over 13 amino acids. DNA for the CDR3: TGTGCCAGCAGTTTATGGATACACTATGGCTACACCTTC. This encodes CASSLWIHYGYTF.

Concerning this clone itself: Other DNA sequences in the sample encode the same CDR3. V usage is TRBV5-6 and J usage is TRBJ1-5; the D gene is possibly TRBD1 (5 bases). V gave up 0 bases and J gave up 2 bases, with 12 bases separating them. The CDR3 contains 16 residues. In germline, CDR1 is SGHDT, CDR2 YYEEEE. The CDR3 sequence is CASSLGGGGGNQPQHF. DNA of the CDR3: TGTGCCAGCAGCTTGGGCGGGGGAGGGGGCAATCAGCCCCAGCATTTT.

The V and J genes are TRBV6-1 and TRBJ1-1, with D uncertain. Per the germline V gene, CDR1 is MNHNS and CDR2 is SASEGT. The CDR3 sequence is 10 residues long. V was cut by 8 bases and J by 4 bases, with 5 bases left in between. CDR3 amino acids: CASRGTEAFF. The CDR3 DNA sequence: TGTGCCAGCCGGGGCACTGAAGCTTTCTTT.

The chain joins TRBV7-9 to TRBJ2-7; TRBD2 is a possible D gene (6 bases). Germline CDR1 reads SEHNR; CDR2 reads FQNEAQ (reference sequence). Deletions cut 0 bases from V and 5 bases from J, with 14 bases between. The CDR3 extends over 15 amino acids. Here the CDR3 DNA reads TGTGCCAGCAGCTTAGCTCCAGGCTCTAGCGACGAGCAGTACTTC. Its translation: CASSLAPGSSDEQYF.

This clone was recorded once. The J gene is TRBJ2-7, the V gene TRBV28; D ambiguous. The CDR3 totals 14 residues. The ends were cut back, 2 bases at V and 0 bases at J, with 8 bases in the middle. CDR1 and CDR2 (germline): MDHEN, SYDVKM. The CDR3 nucleotides are TGTGCCAGCAGTTTAACAGTTAGCTCCTACGAGCAGTACTTC. Its protein product is CASSLTVSSYEQYF.

The J gene is TRBJ1-5, the V gene TRBV28; D gene ambiguous. The CDR3 contains 15 residues. Germline CDR1 and CDR2: MDHEN and SYDVKM. V gave up 6 bases and J gave up 0 bases, with 12 bases separating them. The CDR3: CASSGVNYSNQPQHF. The CDR3 nucleotides are TGTGCCAGCAGCGGAGTCAACTATAGCAATCAGCCCCAGCATTTT.

V gene TRBV11-3 combines with J gene TRBJ2-7; D remains unclear. Between the trimmed V and J ends, which lost 5 bases and 2 bases, there was a span of 10 bases. The CDR3 runs to 13 residues. The germline V gene encodes CDR1 SGHNT and CDR2 YENEEA. CDR3: CASSPSATYEQYF. In DNA, the CDR3 is TGTGCCAGCAGCCCGAGTGCCACCTACGAGCAGTACTTC.

The chain couples TRBV4-3 to TRBJ1-5; D possibly corresponds to TRBD1 (5 bases). Germline loops: CDR1 LGHNA, CDR2 YSLEER. The CDR3 runs 16 residues. With 0 bases removed from V and 4 bases from J, the gap between germline ends came to 13 bases. This CDR3 reads CASSQDRGRANQPQHF. The CDR3 region has the DNA TGCGCCAGCAGCCAAGATCGGGGCAGGGCGAATCAGCCCCAGCATTTT.

This clone has a single count. J is TRBJ2-5 and V is TRBV27; a possible D gene is TRBD2 (7 bases). This CDR3 has 17 amino acids. The V end was cut by 5 bases, the J end by 5 bases, with 24 bases between. Per the germline V gene, CDR1 is MNHEY and CDR2 is SMNVEV (reference sequence). The CDR3 sequence is CASSPTLAGALRETQYF. CDR3 in DNA: TGTGCCAGCAGTCCAACCCTGGCGGGGGCCCTGAGGGAGACCCAGTACTTC.